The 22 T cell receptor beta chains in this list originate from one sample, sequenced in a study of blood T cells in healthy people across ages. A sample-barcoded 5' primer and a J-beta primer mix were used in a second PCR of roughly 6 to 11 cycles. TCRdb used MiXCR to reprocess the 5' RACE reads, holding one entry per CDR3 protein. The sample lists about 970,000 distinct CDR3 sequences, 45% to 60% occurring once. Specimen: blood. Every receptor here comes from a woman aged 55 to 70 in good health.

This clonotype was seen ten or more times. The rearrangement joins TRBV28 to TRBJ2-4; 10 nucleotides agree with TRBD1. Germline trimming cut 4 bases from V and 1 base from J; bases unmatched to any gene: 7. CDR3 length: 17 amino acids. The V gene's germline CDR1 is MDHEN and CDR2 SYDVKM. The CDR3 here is CASSSSGTGAAKNIQYF. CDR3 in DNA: TGTGCCAGCAGTTCATCCGGGACAGGGGCTGCCAAAAACATTCAGTACTTC.

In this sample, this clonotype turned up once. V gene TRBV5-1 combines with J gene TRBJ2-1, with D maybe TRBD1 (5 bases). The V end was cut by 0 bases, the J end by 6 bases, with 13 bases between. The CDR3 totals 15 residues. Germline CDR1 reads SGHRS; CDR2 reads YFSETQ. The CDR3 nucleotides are TGCGCCAGCAGCTTGGGGACATCAACCTGCAATGAGCAGTTCTTC. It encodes CASSLGTSTCNEQFF.

CDR3 coding DNA: TGCAGTGCTAGAGGCGGGATAGAAATCAATGAGCAGTTCTTC. As protein: CSARGGIEINEQFF. The chain recombines TRBV20-1 with TRBJ2-1; tentative D call: TRBD2 (6 bases). Trimming removed 1 base at V and 6 bases at J, with 13 bases between. The CDR3 is 14 amino acids. Germline V gives CDR1 DFQATT, CDR2 SNEGSKA (reference sequence).

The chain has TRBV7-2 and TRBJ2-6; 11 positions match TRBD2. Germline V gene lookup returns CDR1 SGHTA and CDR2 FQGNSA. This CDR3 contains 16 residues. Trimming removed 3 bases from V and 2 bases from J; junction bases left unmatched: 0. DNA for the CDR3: TGTGCCAGCAGCTTGACTAGCGGGACTGGGGCCAACGTCCTGACTTTC. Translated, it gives CASSLTSGTGANVLTF. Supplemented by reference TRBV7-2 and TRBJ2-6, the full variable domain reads GAGVSQSPSNKVTEKGKDVELRCDPISGHTALYWYRQSLGQGLEFLIYFQGNSAPDKSGLPSDRFSAERTGGSVSTLTIQRTQQEDSAVYLCASSLTSGTGANVLTFGAGSRLTVL.

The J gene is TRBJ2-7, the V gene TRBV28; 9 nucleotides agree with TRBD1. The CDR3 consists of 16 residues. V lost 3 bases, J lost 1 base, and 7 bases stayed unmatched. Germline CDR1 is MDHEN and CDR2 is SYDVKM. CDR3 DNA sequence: TGTGCCAGCAGTTTTGCCGGGACAGGGATTTCCTACGAGCAGTACTTC. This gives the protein CASSFAGTGISYEQYF.

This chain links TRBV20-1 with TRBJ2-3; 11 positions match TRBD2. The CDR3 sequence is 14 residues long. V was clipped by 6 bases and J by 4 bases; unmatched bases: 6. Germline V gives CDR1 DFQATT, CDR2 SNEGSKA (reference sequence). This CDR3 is CSATTSGRSDTQYF. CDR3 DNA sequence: TGCAGTGCCACAACTAGCGGGAGATCAGATACGCAGTATTTT.

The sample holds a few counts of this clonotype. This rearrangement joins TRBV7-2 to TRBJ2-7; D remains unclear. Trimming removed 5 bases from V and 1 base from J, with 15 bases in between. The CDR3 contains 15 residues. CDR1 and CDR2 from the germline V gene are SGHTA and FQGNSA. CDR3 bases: TGTGCCAGCAGCGCCAACCGCCCCGGTTCCTACGAGCAGTACTTC. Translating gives CASSANRPGSYEQYF.

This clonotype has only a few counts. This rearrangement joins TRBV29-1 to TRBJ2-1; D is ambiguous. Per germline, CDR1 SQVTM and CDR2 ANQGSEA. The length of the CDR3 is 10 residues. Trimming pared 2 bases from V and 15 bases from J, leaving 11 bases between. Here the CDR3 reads CSVEILVRFF. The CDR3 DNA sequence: TGCAGCGTTGAAATTCTAGTCCGGTTCTTC.

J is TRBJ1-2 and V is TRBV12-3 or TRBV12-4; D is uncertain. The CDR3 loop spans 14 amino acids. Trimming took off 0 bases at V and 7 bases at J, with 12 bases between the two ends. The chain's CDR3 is CASSLALRKSGYTF. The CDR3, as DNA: TGTGCCAGCAGTTTAGCGCTTCGGAAATCTGGCTACACCTTC.

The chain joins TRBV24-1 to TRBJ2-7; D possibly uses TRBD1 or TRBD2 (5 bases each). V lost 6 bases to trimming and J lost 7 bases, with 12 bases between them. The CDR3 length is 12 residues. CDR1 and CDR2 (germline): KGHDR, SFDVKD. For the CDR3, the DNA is TGTGCCACCAGTCAGAGGGACGGAGAGCAGTACTTC. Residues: CATSQRDGEQYF.

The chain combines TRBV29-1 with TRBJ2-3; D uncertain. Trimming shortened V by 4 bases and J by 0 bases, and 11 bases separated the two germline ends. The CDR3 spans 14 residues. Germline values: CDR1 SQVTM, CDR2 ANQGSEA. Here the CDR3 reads CSVGQTPSTDTQYF. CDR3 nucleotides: TGCAGCGTTGGTCAGACCCCTAGCACAGATACGCAGTATTTT.

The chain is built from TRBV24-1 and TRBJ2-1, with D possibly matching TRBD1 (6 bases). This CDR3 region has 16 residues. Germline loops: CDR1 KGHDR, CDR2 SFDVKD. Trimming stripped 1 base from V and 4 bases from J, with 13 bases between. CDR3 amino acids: CATSDFRTARYNEQFF. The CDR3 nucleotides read TGTGCCACCAGTGATTTTCGGACAGCTAGATACAATGAGCAGTTCTTC.

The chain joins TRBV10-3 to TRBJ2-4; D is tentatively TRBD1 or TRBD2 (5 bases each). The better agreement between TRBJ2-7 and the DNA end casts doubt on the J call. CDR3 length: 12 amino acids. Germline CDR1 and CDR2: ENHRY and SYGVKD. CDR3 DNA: TGTGCCATCAGCGGGGCATCCTACGAGCAGTACTTC. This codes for CAISGASYEQYF.

The CDR3 reads CASSQTRAEQFF. The DNA of the CDR3 is TGCGCCAGCAGCCAAACTAGGGCGGAGCAGTTCTTC. The rearrangement links TRBV4-1 to TRBJ2-1; possibly TRBD2 for D (5 bases). Germline lookup yields CDR1 MGHRA and CDR2 YSYEKL. V shed 2 bases and J shed 10 bases, with 9 bases lying between them. The CDR3 has 12 amino acids.

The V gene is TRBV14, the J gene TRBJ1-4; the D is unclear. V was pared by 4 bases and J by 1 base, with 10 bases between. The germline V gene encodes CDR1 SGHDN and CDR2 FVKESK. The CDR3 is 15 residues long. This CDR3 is CASSLNVGTNEKLFF. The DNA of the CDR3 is TGTGCCAGCAGCCTGAACGTAGGAACTAATGAAAAACTGTTTTTT.

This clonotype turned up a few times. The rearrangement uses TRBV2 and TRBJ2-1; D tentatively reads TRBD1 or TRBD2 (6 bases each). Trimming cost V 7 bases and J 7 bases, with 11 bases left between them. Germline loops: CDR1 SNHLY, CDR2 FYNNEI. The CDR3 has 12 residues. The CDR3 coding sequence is TGTGCCAGCACCGGAGGGGGAAATGAGCAGTTCTTC. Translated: CASTGGGNEQFF.

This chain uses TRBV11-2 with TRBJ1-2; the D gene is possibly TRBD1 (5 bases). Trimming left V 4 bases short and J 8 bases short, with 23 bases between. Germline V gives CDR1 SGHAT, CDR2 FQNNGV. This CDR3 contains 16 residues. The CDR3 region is CASSSLRVGDNAGYTF. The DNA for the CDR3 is TGTGCCAGCAGCTCGCTACGTGTAGGGGATAATGCGGGCTACACCTTC.

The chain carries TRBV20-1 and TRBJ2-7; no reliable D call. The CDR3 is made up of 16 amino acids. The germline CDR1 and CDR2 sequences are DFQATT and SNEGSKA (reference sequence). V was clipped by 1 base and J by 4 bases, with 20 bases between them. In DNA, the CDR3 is TGCAGTGCTAGAGGTGGCCCCCGGGTACCGGTTTACGAGCAGTACTTC. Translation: CSARGGPRVPVYEQYF.

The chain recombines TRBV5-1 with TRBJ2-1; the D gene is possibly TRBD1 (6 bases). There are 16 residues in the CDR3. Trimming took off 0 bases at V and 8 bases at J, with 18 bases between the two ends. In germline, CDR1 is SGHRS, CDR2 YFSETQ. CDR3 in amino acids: CASSLGYRERFDEQFF. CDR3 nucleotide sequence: TGCGCCAGCAGCTTGGGGTACAGGGAAAGGTTTGATGAGCAGTTCTTC.

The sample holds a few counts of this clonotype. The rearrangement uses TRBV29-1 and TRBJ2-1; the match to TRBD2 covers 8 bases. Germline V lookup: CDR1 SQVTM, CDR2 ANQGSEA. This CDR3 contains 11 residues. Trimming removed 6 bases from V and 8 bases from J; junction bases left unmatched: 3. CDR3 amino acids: CSVGREDEQFF. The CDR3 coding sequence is TGCAGCGTAGGGCGGGAGGATGAGCAGTTCTTC.

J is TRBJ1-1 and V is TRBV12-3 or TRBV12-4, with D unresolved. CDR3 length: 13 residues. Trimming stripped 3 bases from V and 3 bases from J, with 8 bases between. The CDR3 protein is CASSFDIYTEAFF. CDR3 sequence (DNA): TGTGCCAGCAGTTTTGACATTTACACTGAAGCTTTCTTT.

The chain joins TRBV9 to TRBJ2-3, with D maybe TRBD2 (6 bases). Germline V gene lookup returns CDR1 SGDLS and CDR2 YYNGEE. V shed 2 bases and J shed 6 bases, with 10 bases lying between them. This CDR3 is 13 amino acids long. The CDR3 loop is CASSVGGRDTQYF. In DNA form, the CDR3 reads TGTGCCAGCAGCGTCGGGGGAAGGGATACGCAGTATTTT.